The next 3 T cell receptor beta chains were all read from a single sample in a study of shared clonotypes between healthy human individuals. Libraries were prepared by immunoSEQ multiplex PCR; TCRdb keeps only in-frame clonotypes and omits some of them. The profile shows a few million clones, around 90% of them singletons. The specimen sequenced was naive CD4+ T cells sorted from blood. Documented subset: CD45RA+ positively selected. The receptors here all came from a man between 18 and 29 years old in good health.

The gene calls are TRBV10-3 and TRBJ1-1; D possibly corresponds to TRBD1 (6 bases). Per the germline V gene, CDR1 is ENHRY and CDR2 is SYGVKD. The CDR3 is 14 residues long. V dropped 1 base and J dropped 10 bases, with 16 bases sitting between them. The CDR3 reads CAISELETGLRAFF. The CDR3 region has the DNA TGTGCCATCAGTGAGTTGGAGACAGGATTAAGAGCTTTCTTT.

This clone was seen a handful of times. This chain joins TRBV7-8 and TRBJ1-2; unclear D gene. V gave up 5 bases and J gave up 4 bases, with 8 bases separating them. The CDR3 has 12 amino acids. CDR1 is SGHVS and CDR2 is FQNEAQ in the germline V gene. CDR3 DNA: TGTGCCAGCAGCCCCCGAACCTATGGCTACACCTTC. Translation: CASSPRTYGYTF.

This CDR3 reads CATSEGGPQHF. CDR3 in DNA: TGTGCCACCTCAGAGGGGGGGCCCCAGCATTTT. The chain recombines TRBV10-3 with TRBJ1-5; D possibly corresponds to TRBD1 (6 bases). The CDR3 extends over 11 amino acids. V was shortened by 10 bases and J by 9 bases, with 13 bases between the two germline ends. Germline CDR1 reads ENHRY; CDR2 reads SYGVKD.